The T cell receptor beta chain under discussion was sequenced for a study of T cell responses to AZD1222 COVID-19 vaccine. The CDR3 runs to 12 residues. Germline V gives CDR1 SGHRS, CDR2 YFSETQ. The V end was cut by 7 bases, the J end by 5 bases, with 13 bases between. Some clones are missing from TCRdb's copy, which holds only in-frame ones; the method was immunoSEQ multiplex PCR. The sample records approximately 75,000 clones, around nine tenths being singletons. General observations from the study: Vaccination with two AZD1222 doses was followed by a rise in Spike-specific TCR breadth and depth.

Concerning this clone itself: Its specificity is not known.

The sequence derives from an adult who received the AZD1222 COVID-19 vaccine. This sample comprised peripheral blood, obtained 28 days after the second AZD1222 dose. The chain joins TRBV5-1 to TRBJ2-7; D perhaps matches TRBD2 (6 bases). The DNA of the CDR3 is TGCGCCAGCGGACGGGGGTCCAACGAGCAGTACTTC. This codes for CASGRGSNEQYF.